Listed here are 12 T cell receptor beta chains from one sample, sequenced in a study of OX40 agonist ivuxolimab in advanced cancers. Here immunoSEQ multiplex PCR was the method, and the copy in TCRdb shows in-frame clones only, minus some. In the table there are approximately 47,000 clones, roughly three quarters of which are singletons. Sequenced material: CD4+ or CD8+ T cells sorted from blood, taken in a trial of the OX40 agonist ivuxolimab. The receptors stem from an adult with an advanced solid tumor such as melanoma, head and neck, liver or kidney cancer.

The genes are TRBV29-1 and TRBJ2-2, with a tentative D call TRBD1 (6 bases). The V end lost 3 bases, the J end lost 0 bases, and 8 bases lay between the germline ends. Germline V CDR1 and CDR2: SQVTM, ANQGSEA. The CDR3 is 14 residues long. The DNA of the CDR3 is TGCAGCGTTGAGGACAGCGCGAACACCGGGGAGCTGTTTTTT. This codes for CSVEDSANTGELFF.

CDR3 amino acids: CASGWDSVGLFF. CDR3 in DNA: TGTGCTAGTGGTTGGGACTCGGTAGGACTGTTTTTT. J is TRBJ1-4 and V is TRBV12-5; D may be TRBD1 (5 bases). Trimming left V 4 bases short and J 13 bases short, with 13 bases between. The CDR3 totals 12 residues. CDR1 and CDR2 (germline): LGHNT, FRNRAP.

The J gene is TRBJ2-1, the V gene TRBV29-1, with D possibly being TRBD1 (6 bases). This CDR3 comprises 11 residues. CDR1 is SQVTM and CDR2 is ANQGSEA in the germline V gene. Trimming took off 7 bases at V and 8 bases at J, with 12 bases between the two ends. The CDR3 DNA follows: TGCAGCGGTCACAAGGGGGATGAGCAGTTCTTC. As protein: CSGHKGDEQFF.

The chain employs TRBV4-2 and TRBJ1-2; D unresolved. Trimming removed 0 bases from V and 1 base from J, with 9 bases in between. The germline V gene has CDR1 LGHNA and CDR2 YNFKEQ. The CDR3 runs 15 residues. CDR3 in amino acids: CASSQEYRNNYGYTF. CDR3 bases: TGTGCCAGCAGCCAAGAGTACAGAAATAACTATGGCTACACCTTC.

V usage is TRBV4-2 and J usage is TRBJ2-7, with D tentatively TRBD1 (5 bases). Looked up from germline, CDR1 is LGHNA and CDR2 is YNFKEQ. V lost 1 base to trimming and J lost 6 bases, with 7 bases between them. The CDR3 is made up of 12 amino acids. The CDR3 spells CASSQAGREQYF. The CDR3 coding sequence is TGTGCCAGCAGCCAAGCAGGGCGCGAGCAGTACTTC.

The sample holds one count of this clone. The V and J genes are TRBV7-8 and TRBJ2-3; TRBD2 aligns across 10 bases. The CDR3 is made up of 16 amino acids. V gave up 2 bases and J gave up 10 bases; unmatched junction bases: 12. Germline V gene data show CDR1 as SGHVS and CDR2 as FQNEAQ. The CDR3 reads CASSLRGTSGNAAQYF. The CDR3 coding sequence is TGTGCCAGCAGCTTACGTGGTACTAGCGGGAATGCTGCGCAGTATTTT.

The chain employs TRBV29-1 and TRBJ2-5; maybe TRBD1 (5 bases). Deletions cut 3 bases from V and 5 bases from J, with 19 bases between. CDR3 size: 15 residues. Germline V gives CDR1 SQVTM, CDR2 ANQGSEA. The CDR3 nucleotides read TGCAGCGTTGATCTGCACCTCAGGGTGGGGGAGACCCAGTACTTC. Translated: CSVDLHLRVGETQYF.

The CDR3 loop is CASSIDGSSLGSHEQFF. Written as DNA, the CDR3 is TGTGCCAGTAGTATAGATGGCTCTAGCCTTGGTTCTCATGAGCAGTTCTTC. The chain is built from TRBV19 and TRBJ2-1, with a tentative D call TRBD2 (5 bases). V was cut by 0 bases and J by 8 bases, with 20 bases left in between. The length of the CDR3 is 17 residues. CDR1 is LNHDA and CDR2 is SQIVND in the germline V gene (reference sequence).

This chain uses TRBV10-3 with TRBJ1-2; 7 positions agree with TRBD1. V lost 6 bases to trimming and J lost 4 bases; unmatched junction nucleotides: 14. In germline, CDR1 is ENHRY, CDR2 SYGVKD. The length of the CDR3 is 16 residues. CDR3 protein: CAISAPGTVGSYGYTF. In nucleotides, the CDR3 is TGTGCCATCAGCGCGCCCGGGACAGTAGGTAGCTATGGCTACACCTTC.

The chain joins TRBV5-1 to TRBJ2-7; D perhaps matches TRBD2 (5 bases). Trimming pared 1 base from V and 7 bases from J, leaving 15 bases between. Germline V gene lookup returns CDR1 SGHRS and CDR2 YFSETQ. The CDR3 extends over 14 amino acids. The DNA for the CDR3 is TGCGCCAGCAGCTTGAGCCCCGGGGTATGGGAGCAGTACTTC. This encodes CASSLSPGVWEQYF.

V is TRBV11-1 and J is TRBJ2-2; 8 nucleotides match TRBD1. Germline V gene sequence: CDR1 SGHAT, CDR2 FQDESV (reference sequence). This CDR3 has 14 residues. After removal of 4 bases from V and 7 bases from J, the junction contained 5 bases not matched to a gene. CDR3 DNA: TGTGCCAGCAGCTCGACAGGGGTCAACGGGGAGCTGTTTTTT. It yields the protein CASSSTGVNGELFF.

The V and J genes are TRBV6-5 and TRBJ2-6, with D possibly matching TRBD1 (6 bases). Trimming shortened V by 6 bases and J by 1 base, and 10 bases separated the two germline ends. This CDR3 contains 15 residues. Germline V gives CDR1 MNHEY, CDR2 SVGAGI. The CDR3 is CASSRQVSGANVLTF. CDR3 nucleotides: TGTGCCAGCAGCCGACAGGTTTCTGGGGCCAACGTCCTGACTTTC.